The source of this T cell receptor (beta chain) is a study of T cells after posttransplantation cyclophosphamide. Broader study findings: Later blood repertoires were often dominated by clones from the donor CD8+ memory compartment. After PTCy, TRB diversity resembled that of CNI/methotrexate controls.

Per germline, CDR1 MNHEY and CDR2 SMNVEV (reference sequence). The CDR3 is 19 residues long. Losses at the gene ends were 3 bases for V and 10 bases for J; bases not matched to a gene: 18. The assay was immunoSEQ multiplex PCR, and TCRdb's table has in-frame clones only and misses some. The sample yields some 54,000 clones, approximately 94% seen once. Turning to this clone: Its antigen remains unknown.

The sequence derives from a woman aged 30 to 39 in good health and a related stem cell transplant donor. The sample consisted of PBMCs. The chain combines TRBV27 with TRBJ1-6; 10 nucleotides line up with TRBD1. DNA of the CDR3: TGTGCCAGCAGTTTTTTTCCCCCGGGACAGGGGAAAAGGGGATCACCCCTCCACTTT. Encoded protein: CASSFFPPGQGKRGSPLHF.